Listed below are T cell receptor beta chains from one sample, sequenced in a study of long-term antiretroviral therapy in people with HIV. Clones were sequenced by immunoSEQ multiplex PCR, and TCRdb holds only the in-frame ones, with some missing. The sample consists of 15,000 or so clones, nearly 90% of them appearing once. The source was unsorted PBMCs, collected 6.2 years after starting antiretroviral therapy. Source of these receptors: a man aged 35-49 years with HIV. CDR3s include the opening cysteine and the closing phenylalanine or tryptophan. Each record gives: clone size, V gene, D gene, J gene, CDR3 protein, CDR3 DNA. D genes are given only for firm matches. Some rows have no size entry. The others give once, few or many, or a class for an expanded clone.

size: -; V: TRBV10-2; D: -; J: TRBJ1-1; CDR3: CATGHRSQANTEAFF; DNA: TGCGCCACCGGTCATCGCAGCCAGGCGAACACTGAAGCTTTCTTT
size: once; V: TRBV4-3; D: -; J: TRBJ1-1; CDR3: CASSQGNRAKATEAFF; DNA: TGCGCCAGCAGCCAAGGTAACAGGGCCAAGGCAACTGAAGCTTTCTTT
size: -; V: TRBV21-1; D: -; J: TRBJ2-7; CDR3: CASSTSPIDRCPYEQYF; DNA: TGTGCCAGCAGCACTTCGCCGATAGACAGGTGTCCCTACGAGCAGTACTTC
size: -; V: TRBV6-5; D: -; J: TRBJ1-5; CDR3: CASSLRWSNQPQHF; DNA: TGTGCCAGCTCTTTACGGTGGAGCAATCAGCCCCAGCATTTT
size: -; V: TRBV7-9; D: TRBD2; J: TRBJ2-2; CDR3: CASSYRAGAGELFF; DNA: TGTGCCAGCAGCTATCGAGCGGGAGCCGGGGAGCTGTTTTTT
size: -; V: TRBV6-5; D: -; J: TRBJ2-7; CDR3: CASSYTVSASYEQYF; DNA: TGTGCCAGCAGTTACACAGTGAGCGCCTCCTACGAGCAGTACTTC
size: -; V: TRBV10-3; D: TRBD2; J: TRBJ2-1; CDR3: CAISELGLAVRSSYNEQFF; DNA: TGTGCCATCAGTGAGTTGGGACTAGCGGTTCGATCCTCCTACAATGAGCAGTTCTTC
size: -; V: TRBV7-8; D: TRBD1; J: TRBJ1-5; CDR3: CASSEGQGTNNQPQHF; DNA: TGTGCCAGCAGCGAAGGACAGGGGACCAACAATCAGCCCCAGCATTTT
size: -; V: TRBV27; D: TRBD1; J: TRBJ1-2; CDR3: CASSYTGTAPTNYGYTF; DNA: TGTGCCAGCAGTTACACCGGGACAGCCCCTACTAACTATGGCTACACCTTC
size: -; V: TRBV5-4; D: -; J: TRBJ1-5; CDR3: CASSSSPGENQPQHF; DNA: TGTGCCAGCAGCTCGTCTCCAGGGGAAAATCAGCCCCAGCATTTT
size: -; V: TRBV27; D: TRBD1; J: TRBJ1-5; CDR3: CASSSRTGVTIQPQHF; DNA: TGTGCCAGCAGTTCCCGGACAGGGGTTACGATTCAGCCCCAGCATTTT
size: -; V: TRBV5-1; D: -; J: TRBJ2-1; CDR3: CASSLVAEGGNEQFF; DNA: TGCGCCAGCAGCTTGGTAGCGGAGGGGGGAAATGAGCAGTTCTTC
size: -; V: TRBV5-1; D: TRBD2; J: TRBJ2-6; CDR3: CASSQRLAGLSGANVLTF; DNA: TGCGCCAGCAGCCAAAGACTAGCGGGCCTCTCTGGGGCCAACGTCCTGACTTTC
size: once; V: TRBV29-1; D: -; J: TRBJ2-1; CDR3: CSVDEQGDHEQFF; DNA: TGCAGCGTCGACGAACAGGGAGACCATGAGCAGTTCTTC
size: -; V: TRBV9; D: TRBD1; J: TRBJ2-7; CDR3: CASSVGMGTAYEQYF; DNA: TGTGCCAGCAGCGTAGGGATGGGGACAGCCTACGAGCAGTACTTC
size: -; V: TRBV7-3; D: TRBD1; J: TRBJ1-2; CDR3: CASSSRDRGGYTF; DNA: TGTGCCAGCAGCTCGCGGGACAGGGGTGGCTACACCTTC
size: -; V: TRBV6-1; D: TRBD1; J: TRBJ1-1; CDR3: CASSVSAGQGVAFF; DNA: TGTGCCAGCAGTGTAAGCGCCGGACAGGGCGTCGCTTTCTTT
size: -; V: TRBV9; D: TRBD1; J: TRBJ1-1; CDR3: CASSARQGPNTEAFF; DNA: TGTGCCAGCAGCGCTCGACAGGGACCGAACACTGAAGCTTTCTTT
size: -; V: TRBV5-1; D: TRBD1; J: TRBJ2-1; CDR3: CASSNQGGYEQFF; DNA: TGCGCCAGCAGCAACCAAGGGGGCTACGAGCAGTTCTTC
size: -; V: TRBV7-9; D: -; J: TRBJ2-3; CDR3: CASSSLVAGGSDTQYF; DNA: TGTGCCAGCAGCTCCCTCGTGGCAGGGGGGTCAGATACGCAGTATTTT
size: -; V: TRBV28; D: -; J: TRBJ2-7; CDR3: CASRSAYEQYF; DNA: TGTGCCAGCAGGTCGGCCTACGAGCAGTACTTC
size: few; V: TRBV19; D: -; J: TRBJ2-3; CDR3: CASSQLVTDTQYF; DNA: TGTGCCAGTAGTCAGTTGGTGACGGATACGCAGTATTTT
size: -; V: TRBV5-4; D: -; J: TRBJ2-2; CDR3: CASREWGITGELFF; DNA: TGTGCCAGCCGGGAGTGGGGAATCACCGGGGAGCTGTTTTTT
size: -; V: TRBV11-2; D: TRBD2; J: TRBJ2-7; CDR3: CASSSRWEAGAPYEQYF; DNA: TGTGCCAGCAGCTCACGTTGGGAAGCGGGAGCTCCCTACGAGCAGTACTTC
size: -; V: TRBV2; D: -; J: TRBJ1-6; CDR3: CASSQTADNSPLHF; DNA: TGTGCCAGCAGCCAAACAGCAGATAATTCACCCCTCCACTTT
size: -; V: TRBV9; D: TRBD2; J: TRBJ2-1; CDR3: CASSYGGTSGGNEQFF; DNA: TGTGCCAGCAGCTATGGGGGAACTAGCGGAGGGAATGAGCAGTTCTTC
size: -; V: TRBV30; D: TRBD2; J: TRBJ2-7; CDR3: CAWSSGRHEQYF; DNA: TGTGCCTGGAGTAGCGGGAGGCACGAGCAGTACTTC
size: -; V: TRBV19; D: -; J: TRBJ2-1; CDR3: CASSIGGSYNEQFF; DNA: TGTGCCAGTAGTATAGGGGGGTCCTACAATGAGCAGTTCTTC
size: -; V: TRBV6-4; D: -; J: TRBJ2-2; CDR3: CASRPEGSGELFF; DNA: TGTGCCAGCAGACCGGAAGGGTCCGGGGAGCTGTTTTTT
size: -; V: TRBV6-1; D: -; J: TRBJ2-3; CDR3: CASRLRGAPDTQYF; DNA: TGTGCCAGCAGATTGAGGGGTGCCCCAGATACGCAGTATTTT
size: -; V: TRBV9; D: TRBD2; J: TRBJ2-7; CDR3: CASSPPGGRDEQYF; DNA: TGTGCCAGCAGCCCCCCGGGGGGACGGGACGAGCAGTACTTC
size: -; V: TRBV19; D: TRBD1; J: TRBJ1-1; CDR3: CASSIRQGLGNTEAFF; DNA: TGTGCCAGTAGTATACGACAGGGGCTCGGGAACACTGAAGCTTTCTTT
size: -; V: TRBV7-3; D: -; J: TRBJ2-5; CDR3: CASGRTPGETQYF; DNA: TGTGCCTCCGGTCGGACTCCAGGGGAGACCCAGTACTTC
size: -; V: TRBV10-3; D: TRBD1; J: TRBJ1-2; CDR3: CAIKDRGPSGYTF; DNA: TGTGCCATCAAAGACAGGGGTCCCAGCGGCTACACCTTC
size: -; V: TRBV4-3; D: TRBD1; J: TRBJ1-2; CDR3: CASSRIAGGFNYGYTF; DNA: TGCGCCAGCAGTCGAATTGCAGGGGGCTTTAACTATGGCTACACCTTC
size: -; V: TRBV7-9; D: -; J: TRBJ2-1; CDR3: CASSLAFRLAQFF; DNA: TGTGCCAGCAGCTTAGCTTTCAGGCTAGCACAGTTCTTC
size: -; V: TRBV7-3; D: TRBD1; J: TRBJ1-1; CDR3: CASSPRPGQGVEAFF; DNA: TGTGCCAGCAGCCCCCGGCCGGGACAGGGAGTTGAAGCTTTCTTT
size: -; V: TRBV2; D: TRBD2; J: TRBJ2-1; CDR3: CASNPTSGGYNEQFF; DNA: TGTGCCAGCAATCCCACTAGCGGGGGTTACAATGAGCAGTTCTTC
size: medium-sized; V: TRBV28; D: -; J: TRBJ2-5; CDR3: CASSLISVLEETQYF; DNA: TGTGCCAGCAGTTTAATTAGCGTCCTGGAAGAGACCCAGTACTTC
size: -; V: TRBV30; D: -; J: TRBJ2-7; CDR3: CAWSVQRVGEQYF; DNA: TGTGCCTGGAGTGTACAGCGGGTGGGGGAGCAGTACTTC
size: -; V: TRBV11-2; D: -; J: TRBJ2-3; CDR3: CASSLERASADTQYF; DNA: TGTGCCAGCAGCTTAGAGAGGGCTAGCGCAGATACGCAGTATTTT
size: -; V: TRBV6-1; D: -; J: TRBJ2-7; CDR3: CASSEWRGNNEQYF; DNA: TGTGCCAGCAGTGAGTGGAGGGGAAATAACGAGCAGTACTTC
size: -; V: TRBV7-7; D: -; J: TRBJ2-3; CDR3: CASSLSGADTQYF; DNA: TGTGCTAGCAGCTTATCGGGGGCAGATACGCAGTATTTT
size: -; V: TRBV12-2; D: -; J: TRBJ2-3; CDR3: CASRLEEGADTQYF; DNA: TGTGCAAGTCGCTTAGAAGAGGGGGCAGATACGCAGTATTTT
size: -; V: TRBV2; D: -; J: TRBJ2-1; CDR3: CASLLGGPEGREQFF; DNA: TGTGCCAGCTTGCTGGGTGGTCCAGAAGGACGTGAGCAGTTCTTC
size: medium-sized; V: TRBV18; D: TRBD1; J: TRBJ2-7; CDR3: CASSPGTGAYEQYF; DNA: TGTGCCAGCTCACCGGGGACAGGAGCCTACGAGCAGTACTTC
size: once; V: TRBV20-1; D: -; J: TRBJ2-1; CDR3: CSARQNNEQFF; DNA: TGCAGTGCTAGACAGAACAATGAGCAGTTCTTC
size: few; V: TRBV5-1; D: -; J: TRBJ2-2; CDR3: CASQPWASENTGELFF; DNA: TGCGCCAGCCAGCCTTGGGCTAGCGAGAACACCGGGGAGCTGTTTTTT
size: -; V: TRBV15; D: -; J: TRBJ1-2; CDR3: CATSSGASNYGYTF; DNA: TGTGCCACCAGCAGCGGGGCTTCTAACTATGGCTACACCTTC
size: once; V: TRBV7-3; D: -; J: TRBJ1-1; CDR3: CASRQSMNTEAFF; DNA: TGTGCCAGCAGACAGTCCATGAACACTGAAGCTTTCTTT
size: few; V: TRBV6-1; D: -; J: TRBJ1-2; CDR3: CASSDRGGANYGYTF; DNA: TGTGCCAGCAGTGACCGCGGAGGGGCTAACTATGGCTACACCTTC
size: -; V: TRBV28; D: -; J: TRBJ2-3; CDR3: CASTPMGEVVPGGTQYF; DNA: TGTGCCAGTACCCCCATGGGCGAGGTAGTTCCTGGAGGTACGCAGTATTTT
size: -; V: TRBV27; D: -; J: TRBJ1-5; CDR3: CASSLYWDSRGVEPQHF; DNA: TGTGCCAGCAGTCTATACTGGGACTCCCGTGGGGTAGAGCCCCAGCATTTT
size: -; V: TRBV28; D: -; J: TRBJ2-3; CDR3: CASSATRAPTTDTQYF; DNA: TGTGCCAGCAGTGCGACACGTGCCCCGACCACAGATACGCAGTATTTT
size: -; V: TRBV18; D: TRBD2; J: TRBJ2-1; CDR3: CASSSRTSGENEQFF; DNA: TGTGCCAGCTCATCCCGGACTAGCGGGGAGAATGAGCAGTTCTTC
size: -; V: TRBV4-3; D: -; J: TRBJ2-3; CDR3: CASSQDYRTTDTQYF; DNA: TGCGCCAGCAGCCAAGACTATAGGACGACGGATACGCAGTATTTT
size: large; V: TRBV19; D: -; J: TRBJ2-1; CDR3: CASSIDEDNEQFF; DNA: TGTGCCAGTAGTATAGACGAGGACAATGAGCAGTTCTTC